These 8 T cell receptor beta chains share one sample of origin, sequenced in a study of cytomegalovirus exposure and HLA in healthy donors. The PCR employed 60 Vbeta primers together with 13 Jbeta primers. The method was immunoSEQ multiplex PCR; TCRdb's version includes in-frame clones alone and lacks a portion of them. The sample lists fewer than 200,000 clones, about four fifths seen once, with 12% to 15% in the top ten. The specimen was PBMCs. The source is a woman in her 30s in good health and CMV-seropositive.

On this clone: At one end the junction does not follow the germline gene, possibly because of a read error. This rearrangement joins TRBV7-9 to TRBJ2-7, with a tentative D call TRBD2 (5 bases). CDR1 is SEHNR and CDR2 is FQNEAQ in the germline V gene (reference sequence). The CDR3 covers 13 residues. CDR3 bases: TGTGCCGGCAGCTTAAGAGGGTTCGACGAGCAGTACTTC. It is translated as CAGSLRGFDEQYF.

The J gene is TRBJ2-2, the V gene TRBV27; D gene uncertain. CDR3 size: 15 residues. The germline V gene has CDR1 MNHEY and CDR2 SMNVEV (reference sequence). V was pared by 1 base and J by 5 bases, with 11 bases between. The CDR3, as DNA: TGTGCCAGCAGTTTATTGGCGAGAGGAACCGGGGAGCTGTTTTTT. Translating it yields CASSLLARGTGELFF.

The CDR3 protein is CASSLSSGTVNEQFF. The DNA of the CDR3 is TGTGCCAGCTCACTGTCTAGCGGGACGGTCAATGAGCAGTTCTTC. The chain uses TRBV18 and TRBJ2-1, with TRBD2 identical over 9 bases. CDR3 length: 15 amino acids. Losses at the gene ends were 4 bases for V and 6 bases for J; bases not matched to a gene: 7. Germline V gene data show CDR1 as KGHSH and CDR2 as LQKENI.

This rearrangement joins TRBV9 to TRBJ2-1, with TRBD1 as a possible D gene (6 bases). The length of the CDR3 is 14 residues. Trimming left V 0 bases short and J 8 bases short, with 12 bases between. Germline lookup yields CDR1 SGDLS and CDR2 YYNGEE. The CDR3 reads CASSVGQGYDEQFF. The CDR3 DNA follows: TGTGCCAGCAGCGTAGGGCAGGGGTACGATGAGCAGTTCTTC.

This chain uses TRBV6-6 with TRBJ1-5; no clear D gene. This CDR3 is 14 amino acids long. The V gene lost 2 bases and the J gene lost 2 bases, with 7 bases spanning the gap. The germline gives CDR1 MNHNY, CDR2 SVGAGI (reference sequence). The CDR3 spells CASSYRGGNQPQHF. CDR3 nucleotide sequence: TGTGCCAGCAGTTACCGGGGAGGCAATCAGCCCCAGCATTTT.

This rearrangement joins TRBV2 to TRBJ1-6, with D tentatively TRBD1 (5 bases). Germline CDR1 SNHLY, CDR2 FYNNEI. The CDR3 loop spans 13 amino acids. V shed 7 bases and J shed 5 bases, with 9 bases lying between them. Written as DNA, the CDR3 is TGTGCCAGCACGGGGGGTCATAATTCACCCCTCCACTTT. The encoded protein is CASTGGHNSPLHF. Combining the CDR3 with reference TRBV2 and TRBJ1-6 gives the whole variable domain EPEVTQTPSHQVTQMGQEVILRCVPISNHLYFYWYRQILGQKVEFLVSFYNNEISEKSEIFDDQFSVERPDGSNFTLKIRSTKLEDSAMYFCASTGGHNSPLHFGNGTRLTVT.

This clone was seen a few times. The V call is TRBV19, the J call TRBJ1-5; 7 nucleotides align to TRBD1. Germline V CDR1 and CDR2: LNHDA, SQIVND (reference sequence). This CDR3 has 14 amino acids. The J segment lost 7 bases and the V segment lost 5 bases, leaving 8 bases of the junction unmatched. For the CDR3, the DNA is TGTGCCAGTAGTCTTGGACAGGTTGGACAGCCCCAGCATTTT. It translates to CASSLGQVGQPQHF.

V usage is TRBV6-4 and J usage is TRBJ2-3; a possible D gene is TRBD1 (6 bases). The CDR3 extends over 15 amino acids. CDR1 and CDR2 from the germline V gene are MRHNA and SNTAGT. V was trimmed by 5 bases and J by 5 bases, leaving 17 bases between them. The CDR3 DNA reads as TGTGCCAGCAGTCCAGGGGCCAGGGGTGGAGATACGCAGTATTTT. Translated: CASSPGARGGDTQYF.